The rows below give T cell receptor beta chains drawn from one sample of a study of T-cell reconstitution after alpha-beta-depleted transplantation in children. TCRdb passed the PCR reads through MiXCR, listing each CDR3 protein once. This sample carries about 280,000 distinct CDR3 sequences, about 9.9% of them seen once, and the ten largest clones take 23%. This material consisted of peripheral blood, taken 180 days after TCRalphabeta/CD19-depleted stem cell transplant. These receptors all come from a male patient aged 2-10 years who had a stem cell transplant for chronic granulomatous disease, so the T cells may come from the graft donor. Each CDR3 is given with its conserved first and last residue. The order of the fields is J gene, D gene, V gene, clone size, CDR3 protein, CDR3 DNA. D genes are given only for firm matches. Clone size appears in some rows only: once, few, many, or a class for an expanded clone.

TRBJ2-1 TRBD1 TRBV19 . CASTRQGKHVDEQFF TGTGCCAGTACCCGACAGGGCAAACATGTTGATGAGCAGTTCTTC
TRBJ1-1 . TRBV29-1 many CSVGGSVTEAFF TGCAGCGTTGGGGGTTCTGTCACTGAAGCTTTCTTT
TRBJ2-2 . TRBV10-3 many CAISEVQATGELFF TGTGCCATCAGTGAAGTTCAAGCCACCGGGGAGCTGTTTTTT
TRBJ2-7 . TRBV20-1 many CSARDLAEQYF TGCAGTGCTAGAGATTTAGCCGAGCAGTACTTC
TRBJ2-5 . TRBV20-1 many CSARPIGRQETQYF TGCAGTGCACGACCAATAGGACGGCAAGAGACCCAGTACTTC
TRBJ2-3 . TRBV28 . CASSNRGIFTDTQYF TGTGCCAGCAGCAATCGTGGGATTTTCACAGATACGCAGTATTTT
TRBJ1-1 . TRBV7-9 many CASSLGWAEMNTEAFF TGTGCCAGCAGCTTAGGGTGGGCAGAAATGAACACTGAAGCTTTCTTT
TRBJ1-1 TRBD1 TRBV29-1 many CSVGRDRGSTEAFF TGCAGCGTAGGCCGGGACAGGGGTAGCACTGAAGCTTTCTTT
TRBJ2-7 . TRBV5-1 . CVSSLAPGTYEQYF TGCGTCAGCAGCTTGGCCCCAGGGACTTACGAGCAGTACTTC
TRBJ2-7 . TRBV10-3 many CAISVGWGGGEQYF TGTGCCATCAGTGTAGGTTGGGGCGGCGGGGAGCAGTACTTC
TRBJ2-2 TRBD2 TRBV6-2/TRBV6-3 many CASSSTGTRSWPGELFF TGTGCCAGCAGTTCTACCGGGACTAGGAGTTGGCCCGGGGAGCTGTTTTTT
TRBJ1-5 TRBD1 TRBV5-8 many CASSLARDRANQPQHF TGTGCCAGCAGCTTGGCGAGGGACAGGGCCAATCAGCCCCAGCATTTT
TRBJ2-7 . TRBV30 many CAWNDGGPDEQYF TGTGCCTGGAATGACGGAGGCCCCGACGAGCAGTACTTC
TRBJ2-7 TRBD1 TRBV5-5 many CASSVQGGHSSYEQYF TGTGCCAGCAGCGTACAAGGGGGCCACAGCTCCTACGAGCAGTACTTC
TRBJ2-5 . TRBV10-2 many CASSELLGGRGETQYF TGCGCCAGCAGTGAATTACTCGGGGGACGTGGAGAGACCCAGTACTTC
TRBJ1-5 . TRBV19 many CASSIGNSNQPQHF TGTGCCAGTAGTATCGGGAATAGCAATCAGCCCCAGCATTTT
TRBJ2-7 . TRBV2 . CASKEGGSYEQYF TGTGCCAGCAAGGAAGGGGGATCCTACGAGCAGTACTTC
TRBJ1-2 . TRBV25-1 many CAIGGVGGYTF TGTGCCATCGGGGGGGTCGGTGGCTACACCTTC
TRBJ2-7 . TRBV15 many CATSRDQGGYEQYF TGTGCCACCAGCAGAGATCAAGGCGGCTACGAGCAGTACTTC
TRBJ2-7 . TRBV5-1 many CASSLGPGHSSYEQYF TGCGCCAGCAGCTTGGGGCCGGGACATAGCTCCTACGAGCAGTACTTC
TRBJ1-2 . TRBV27 many CASMGQGGGYTF TGTGCCAGCATGGGGCAGGGCGGCGGCTACACCTTC
TRBJ2-2 TRBD2 TRBV25-1 many CASSEPEPGGIRELFF TGTGCCAGCAGTGAACCTGAGCCGGGGGGGATCCGGGAGCTGTTTTTT
TRBJ2-5 TRBD1 TRBV5-6 many CASSLAKTGGQGETQYF TGTGCCAGCAGCTTGGCAAAGACAGGGGGCCAGGGAGAGACCCAGTACTTC
TRBJ2-3 TRBD2 TRBV20-1 many CSAVPSGDTQYF TGCAGTGCTGTCCCTAGCGGGGATACGCAGTATTTT
TRBJ2-1 TRBD2 TRBV3-1 many CASSPGPSGYNEQFF TGTGCCAGCAGCCCTGGGCCTAGCGGGTACAATGAGCAGTTCTTC
TRBJ2-2 TRBD2 TRBV14 many CASSQGLAGGPSNTGELFF TGTGCCAGCAGCCAAGGACTAGCGGGAGGGCCATCGAACACCGGGGAGCTGTTTTTT
TRBJ2-5 . TRBV12-3/TRBV12-4 many CASRPRGRGQETQYF TGTGCCAGCAGGCCACGGGGACGAGGGCAAGAGACCCAGTACTTC
TRBJ1-1 . TRBV18 . CASSALGGVNTEAFF TGTGCCAGCTCAGCCTTAGGAGGGGTGAATACTGAAGCTTTCTTT